A single sample is the source of the 29 T cell receptor beta chains below, sequenced in a study of beta chain features in type 1 diabetes listed by TCRdb under 2018. What the research found in general, with its limitations: Type 1 diabetes patients showed a moderate but significant shortening of TCRB CDR3 length in all four CD4+ subsets.

Library construction relied on the immunoSEQ multiplex PCR assay. All of the isolated RNA was reverse transcribed with the High Capacity cDNA Reverse Transcription Kit, so expressed TCRB transcripts were sequenced. The clones in this table, taken by TCRdb from immuneACCESS, are in-frame only. Not every clone is retained; where verified, under half of the shortfall comes from an unresolved V gene, and the cause of the rest is unknown. The sample table contains about 340,000 clones; only one count was recorded for about a tenth of them. 1% of the sample is in the top ten clones. Their antigen targets remain unknown. Sequencing was done on a sample of central memory CD4+ T cells from blood. The source of these receptors is a man under 40 with type 1 diabetes.

This clone was recorded a few times. The rearrangement joins TRBV19 to TRBJ2-7; D gene ambiguous. Trimming removed 4 bases from V and 0 bases from J, with 10 bases in between. This CDR3 comprises 14 residues. Germline V gene lookup returns CDR1 LNHDA and CDR2 SQIVND (reference sequence). The CDR3 reads CASSTTASSYEQYF. In DNA form, the CDR3 reads TGTGCCAGTAGTACGACTGCGAGCTCCTACGAGCAGTACTTC.

The chain recombines TRBV18 with TRBJ2-3, with TRBD2 as a possible D gene (6 bases). V lost 0 bases, J lost 2 bases, and 9 bases lay in between. Germline V gene sequence: CDR1 KGHSH, CDR2 LQKENI. The CDR3 consists of 15 residues. In DNA form, the CDR3 reads TGTGCCAGCTCACCACCGGGCGGGGACACAGATACGCAGTATTTT. This translates into CASSPPGGDTDTQYF.

This clone was picked up a small number of times. The chain links TRBV30 to TRBJ1-1; D unresolved. Looked up from germline, CDR1 is GTSNPN and CDR2 is SVGIG (reference sequence). The CDR3 length is 12 residues. With 1 base removed from V and 4 bases from J, the gap between germline ends came to 7 bases. The CDR3 DNA reads as TGTGCCTGGAGTGATGGGGTCACTGAAGCTTTCTTT. Amino acid sequence: CAWSDGVTEAFF.

Only a few counts were recorded for this clone. The rearrangement links TRBV18 to TRBJ1-1; weak D call: TRBD1 (6 bases). With 6 bases removed from V and 0 bases from J, the gap between germline ends came to 17 bases. This CDR3 comprises 16 residues. Germline-derived CDR1 and CDR2 are KGHSH and LQKENI. CDR3 nucleotides: TGTGCCAGCTCTCCCTCGAGGGGGACCATGAACACTGAAGCTTTCTTT. Protein: CASSPSRGTMNTEAFF.

This clone was counted between two and nine times. This rearrangement joins TRBV28 to TRBJ2-3; 8 nucleotides align to TRBD1. Trimming took 4 bases from V and 4 from J; bases not matched to a gene: 7. The CDR3 consists of 15 residues. The germline gives CDR1 MDHEN, CDR2 SYDVKM. DNA for the CDR3: TGTGCCAGCAGTTCCCGGGACAGGAGGCCAGATACGCAGTATTTT. Its translation is CASSSRDRRPDTQYF.

J is TRBJ1-1 and V is TRBV7-9; the D gene is possibly TRBD1 (5 bases). The CDR3 has 14 residues. The ends were cut back, 5 bases at V and 1 base at J, with 11 bases in the middle. From germline, CDR1 is SEHNR and CDR2 FQNEAQ (reference sequence). CDR3 bases: TGTGCCAGCAGCCGGGACGGGGAGAACACTGAAGCTTTCTTT. Its translation is CASSRDGENTEAFF.

This clone was seen at least ten times. J is TRBJ1-2 and V is TRBV27, with 8 bases aligning to TRBD1. V was pared by 5 bases and J by 6 bases, with 11 bases of the junction left unmatched. The germline V gene encodes CDR1 MNHEY and CDR2 SMNVEV (reference sequence). This CDR3 is 15 amino acids long. The CDR3 sequence is CASSPMGRGRDGYTF. The CDR3 DNA reads as TGTGCCAGCAGTCCCATGGGCAGGGGGCGGGATGGCTACACCTTC.

The chain couples TRBV6-5 to TRBJ2-3, with 8 bases matching TRBD1. V lost 6 bases, J lost 5 bases, and 10 bases stayed unmatched. Germline assignment: CDR1 MNHEY and CDR2 SVGAGI. This CDR3 comprises 15 residues. The DNA of the CDR3 is TGTGCCAGCAGAGAACAGGACAGGGTCAGAGATACGCAGTATTTT. Protein product: CASREQDRVRDTQYF.

The V and J genes are TRBV7-9 and TRBJ2-5; TRBD1 aligns across 8 bases. The CDR3 totals 14 residues. The germline V gene has CDR1 SEHNR and CDR2 FQNEAQ (reference sequence). The ends lost 6 bases at V and 5 bases at J; junction bases unmatched: 8. CDR3 nucleotide sequence: TGTGCCAGCAGACGAGGACAGGGTGGGGAGACCCAGTACTTC. Translating it yields CASRRGQGGETQYF.

This chain connects TRBV10-1 to TRBJ2-2; possible D gene TRBD2, 6 bases. The ends were cut back, 8 bases at V and 6 bases at J, with 13 bases in the middle. The V gene's germline CDR1 is WNHNN and CDR2 SYGVQD (reference sequence). The CDR3 contains 13 residues. The CDR3, as DNA: TGCGCCAGCGCGGGGTTACTATCCGGGGAGCTGTTTTTT. Translated, it gives CASAGLLSGELFF.

This clone has just a few counts. CDR3 in amino acids: CASSVGQINIQYF. As DNA, the CDR3 is TGTGCCAGCAGCGTTGGACAGATAAACATTCAGTACTTC. This sequence joins TRBV7-2 and TRBJ2-4; perhaps TRBD1 as D (6 bases). This CDR3 is built from 13 residues. Trimming took 5 bases from V and 6 from J, leaving 11 bases between them. In germline, CDR1 is SGHTA, CDR2 FQGNSA.

The chain is built from TRBV4-3 and TRBJ2-7; D remains ambiguous. Germline-derived CDR1 and CDR2 are LGHNA and YSLEER. Trimming removed 2 bases from V and 3 bases from J, with 8 bases in between. The CDR3 loop spans 13 amino acids. Here the CDR3 DNA reads TGCGCCAGCAGCCAACGCGTTTTCTACGAGCAGTACTTC. Its translation: CASSQRVFYEQYF.

V is TRBV5-6 and J is TRBJ1-2; the match to TRBD1 covers 10 bases. There are 19 residues in the CDR3. Germline V gives CDR1 SGHDT, CDR2 YYEEEE. Trimming took 3 bases from V and 4 from J; bases not matched to a gene: 18. As DNA, the CDR3 is TGTGCCAGCAGCTCTTATTACGGGACAGGGGCGTCAATTTCCTATGGCTACACCTTC. It is translated as CASSSYYGTGASISYGYTF.

This clone was counted only a few times. The CDR3 DNA reads TGTGCCAGTTCCAGGGACAGGGGAACCTACAATGAGCAGTTCTTC. Translated, it gives CASSRDRGTYNEQFF. The rearrangement joins TRBV6-5 to TRBJ2-1; 10 nucleotides match TRBD1. The germline V gene encodes CDR1 MNHEY and CDR2 SVGAGI. The V and J ends lost 9 bases and 2 bases, in that order; junction bases with no gene match: 7. The CDR3 is 15 residues long.

There are a few counts of this clone. The rearrangement links TRBV6-5 to TRBJ1-1; unclear D gene. CDR3 length equals 14 residues. The germline V gene has CDR1 MNHEY and CDR2 SVGAGI. Trimming left V 2 bases short and J 3 bases short, with 10 bases between. CDR3 loop: CASSYRQPDTEAFF. DNA of the CDR3: TGTGCCAGCAGTTACCGTCAACCCGACACTGAAGCTTTCTTT.

At least ten counts were recorded for this clone. V gene TRBV10-3 combines with J gene TRBJ2-7; D perhaps matches TRBD1 (6 bases). The V gene lost 11 bases and the J gene lost 0 bases, with 11 bases spanning the gap. Germline V gene lookup returns CDR1 ENHRY and CDR2 SYGVKD. The CDR3 runs 12 residues. The CDR3 spells CAVRDTSYEQYF. The CDR3 nucleotides read TGTGCCGTCCGGGACACCTCCTACGAGCAGTACTTC.

There are a few counts of this clone. The chain couples TRBV7-2 to TRBJ1-1; 9 positions agree with TRBD1. The V segment lost 6 bases and the J segment 4 bases; nucleotides outside the gene matches: 9. The CDR3 totals 15 residues. Germline loops: CDR1 SGHTA, CDR2 FQGNSA. The CDR3 DNA sequence: TGTGCCAGCAGACCCATGACAGGGGGAAGCACTGAAGCTTTCTTT. This translates into CASRPMTGGSTEAFF.

This chain connects TRBV9 to TRBJ2-2, with D unresolved. The CDR3 covers 14 residues. The ends were cut back, 0 bases at V and 6 bases at J, with 9 bases in the middle. Germline V CDR1 and CDR2: SGDLS, YYNGEE. CDR3 region: CASSVGATSGELFF. The CDR3 nucleotides read TGTGCCAGCAGCGTAGGGGCCACATCCGGGGAGCTGTTTTTT.

The V gene is TRBV29-1, the J gene TRBJ2-7; 7 bases fit TRBD2. The V gene's germline CDR1 is SQVTM and CDR2 ANQGSEA. Unmatched junction bases numbered 5, after V lost 4 bases and J lost 5 bases. The CDR3 totals 12 residues. The CDR3 DNA is TGCAGCGTTGCGGGGGGTGGGAACGAGCAGTACTTC. Amino acids: CSVAGGGNEQYF.

This clone was observed many times. CDR3 DNA sequence: TGTGCCAGCAGGGAAGCGAGGAAGGGGTGGACCGGGGAGCTGTTTTTT. Protein sequence: CASREARKGWTGELFF. The V gene is TRBV5-4, the J gene TRBJ2-2; weak D call: TRBD1 (5 bases). This CDR3 is 16 amino acids long. V was trimmed by 5 bases and J by 5 bases, leaving 19 bases between them. Germline lookup yields CDR1 SGHNT and CDR2 YYREEE (reference sequence).

This clone was seen just once. The chain employs TRBV6-5 and TRBJ2-4; 8 bases agree with TRBD1. Trimming cost V 2 bases and J 8 bases; bases outside gene matches: 5. Germline assignment: CDR1 MNHEY and CDR2 SVGAGI. The CDR3 consists of 14 residues. CDR3 sequence (DNA): TGTGCCAGCAGTTACCAGGGGGCTTGGGACATTCAGTACTTC. This gives the protein CASSYQGAWDIQYF.

This clone has only a few counts. The rearrangement uses TRBV7-2 and TRBJ2-5; D unresolved. Germline V gene data show CDR1 as SGHTA and CDR2 as FQGNSA. This CDR3 has 13 residues. V lost 0 bases, J lost 4 bases, and 6 bases lay in between. The CDR3 DNA reads as TGTGCCAGCAGCTTAGCGGGGTCAGAGACCCAGTACTTC. It translates to CASSLAGSETQYF. The whole variable domain, filled in from reference TRBV7-2 and TRBJ2-5, reads GAGVSQSPSNKVTEKGKDVELRCDPISGHTALYWYRQSLGQGLEFLIYFQGNSAPDKSGLPSDRFSAERTGGSVSTLTIQRTQQEDSAVYLCASSLAGSETQYFGPGTRLLVL.

The gene calls are TRBV7-2 and TRBJ1-1, with 10 positions matching TRBD1. The CDR3 length is 14 residues. Germline values: CDR1 SGHTA, CDR2 FQGNSA. The ends lost 5 bases at V and 2 bases at J; junction bases unmatched: 2. CDR3 amino acids: CASSRQGANTEAFF. Here the CDR3 DNA reads TGTGCCAGCAGCCGACAGGGGGCAAACACTGAAGCTTTCTTT.

The gene calls are TRBV28 and TRBJ1-4; D is uncertain. Germline CDR1 MDHEN, CDR2 SYDVKM. This CDR3 contains 11 residues. Between the trimmed V and J ends, which lost 1 base and 6 bases, there was a span of 0 bases. CDR3 sequence (DNA): TGTGCCAGCAGTTTATATGAAAAACTGTTTTTT. Protein sequence: CASSLYEKLFF.

This clone was detected a few times. The rearrangement joins TRBV5-1 to TRBJ2-3; 8 nucleotides agree with TRBD1. The ends lost 3 bases at V and 0 bases at J; junction bases unmatched: 6. Per germline, CDR1 SGHRS and CDR2 YFSETQ. CDR3 length equals 16 residues. CDR3: CASSSDRGTSTDTQYF. The CDR3 nucleotides read TGCGCCAGCAGCTCTGACAGGGGAACTAGCACAGATACGCAGTATTTT.

In this sample, this clone turned up a few times. The chain joins TRBV10-2 to TRBJ2-3, with D perhaps TRBD1 (5 bases). V gave up 9 bases and J gave up 1 base, with 11 bases separating them. CDR3 length: 13 amino acids. Looked up from germline, CDR1 is WSHSY and CDR2 is SAAADI. CDR3 residues: CASTVGGTDTQYF. CDR3 sequence (DNA): TGCGCCAGTACAGTAGGGGGCACAGATACGCAGTATTTT.

The rearrangement joins TRBV6-1 to TRBJ1-1; D remains unclear. Trimming took 4 bases from V and 0 from J, leaving 9 bases between them. The CDR3 is 14 residues long. The germline V gene has CDR1 MNHNS and CDR2 SASEGT. The CDR3 DNA is TGTGCCAGCAGTGGAGGCGGAATGAACACTGAAGCTTTCTTT. It encodes CASSGGGMNTEAFF.

This chain connects TRBV7-2 to TRBJ2-3; D possibly corresponds to TRBD2 (5 bases). The CDR3 runs 14 residues. Germline loops: CDR1 SGHTA, CDR2 FQGNSA. V was clipped by 5 bases and J by 4 bases, with 13 bases between them. In DNA form, the CDR3 reads TGTGCCAGCAGCGAACTTTCCGGGGCAGATACGCAGTATTTT. Its protein is CASSELSGADTQYF.

This clone has more than one count but fewer than ten. The chain employs TRBV7-2 and TRBJ1-2; D unresolved. Germline V gene lookup returns CDR1 SGHTA and CDR2 FQGNSA. The CDR3 contains 13 residues. V lost 2 bases to trimming and J lost 3 bases, with 7 bases between them. The CDR3 region is CASSLMEDYGYTF. The DNA for the CDR3 is TGTGCCAGCAGCTTAATGGAAGACTATGGCTACACCTTC. Supplemented by reference TRBV7-2 and TRBJ1-2, the full variable domain reads GAGVSQSPSNKVTEKGKDVELRCDPISGHTALYWYRQSLGQGLEFLIYFQGNSAPDKSGLPSDRFSAERTGGSVSTLTIQRTQQEDSAVYLCASSLMEDYGYTFGSGTRLTVV.